Below, 25 T cell receptor beta chains from the same sample are listed, as sequenced in a study of blood T cell repertoires in COVID-19. Profiled with immunoSEQ multiplex PCR; TCRdb holds only in-frame clones, not every one. The sample gives roughly 99,000 clones, over 60% of which show up once; over 4% is in the top ten. Sequencing input: peripheral blood. Source of these receptors: a man between 70 and 80 years old with acute or convalescent COVID-19.

CDR3 bases: TGTGCCAGCAGCTTTCAGACAGGGGGCGGCACCGGGGAGCTGTTTTTT. Translating it yields CASSFQTGGGTGELFF. This chain connects TRBV7-2 to TRBJ2-2; 10 bases are shared with TRBD1. Germline-derived CDR1 and CDR2 are SGHTA and FQGNSA. This CDR3 comprises 16 residues. Trimming cost V 3 bases and J 4 bases; bases outside gene matches: 5.

The sample holds one count of this clone. This chain links TRBV29-1 with TRBJ2-7; 7 bases map to TRBD1. J gave up 3 bases and V 4 bases, and 0 bases lay outside the gene matches. The germline V gene has CDR1 SQVTM and CDR2 ANQGSEA. There are 11 residues in the CDR3. DNA for the CDR3: TGCAGCGTTGCAGGGGGCTACGAGCAGTACTTC. Translating gives CSVAGGYEQYF.

The rearrangement joins TRBV7-8 to TRBJ1-5; possibly TRBD1 for D (5 bases). The CDR3 spans 16 residues. The germline V and J ends were trimmed by 5 bases and 0 bases, with 14 bases remaining between them. The germline gives CDR1 SGHVS, CDR2 FQNEAQ. Written as DNA, the CDR3 is TGTGCCAGCAGCCGGGACGGACAATATAGCAATCAGCCCCAGCATTTT. Translating it yields CASSRDGQYSNQPQHF.

The V gene is TRBV7-9, the J gene TRBJ1-3, with TRBD1 matching 8 bases. Germline CDR1 SEHNR, CDR2 FQNEAQ (reference sequence). The CDR3 extends over 17 amino acids. J lost 0 bases, V lost 4 bases, and 8 bases had no gene match. Here the CDR3 DNA reads TGTGCCAGCAGCTCCGGGACAGGACGGACCTCTGGAAACACCATATATTTT. Protein sequence: CASSSGTGRTSGNTIYF.

This clone was counted between two and nine times. This chain connects TRBV4-1 to TRBJ2-7; D gene uncertain. Between the trimmed V and J ends, which lost 2 bases and 6 bases, there was a span of 23 bases. Germline CDR1 MGHRA, CDR2 YSYEKL. The CDR3 totals 17 residues. The CDR3 nucleotides read TGCGCCAGCAGCCAACAAGACCTGATGAGTCGAGGTTTCGAGCAGTACTTC. As protein: CASSQQDLMSRGFEQYF.

The chain joins TRBV6-5 to TRBJ1-1; D gene uncertain. Germline V gene lookup returns CDR1 MNHEY and CDR2 SVGAGI. The CDR3 extends over 11 amino acids. The V end was cut by 7 bases, the J end by 11 bases, with 14 bases between. The chain's CDR3 is CASNLASLAFF. As DNA, the CDR3 is TGTGCCAGCAATTTGGCTAGTTTGGCTTTCTTT.

The V and J genes are TRBV11-2 and TRBJ2-1, with D unclear. The germline V gene encodes CDR1 SGHAT and CDR2 FQNNGV. This CDR3 is 12 amino acids long. Trimming shortened V by 3 bases and J by 3 bases, and 3 bases separated the two germline ends. The CDR3 sequence: CASSFHYNEQFF. The CDR3 DNA is TGTGCCAGCAGCTTTCACTACAATGAGCAGTTCTTC.

The chain has TRBV2 and TRBJ1-3, with TRBD1 matching over 7 bases. J lost 2 bases, V lost 7 bases, and 5 bases had no gene match. The CDR3 is 14 amino acids. Per the germline V gene, CDR1 is SNHLY and CDR2 is FYNNEI. The CDR3 nucleotides read TGTGCCAGCACCCCCGGGACAGCTGGAAACACCATATATTTT. It yields the protein CASTPGTAGNTIYF.

The chain combines TRBV12-2 with TRBJ1-4; the table's D call of TRBD1 was not tested on the DNA. TRBV12-2 constitutes a pseudogene. This CDR3 contains 15 residues. The CDR3 coding sequence is TGTGCAAGTCGCTCGAGCCCCCAGGATAATGAAAAACTGTTTTTT. The encoded protein is CASRSSPQDNEKLFF.

The chain joins TRBV24-1 to TRBJ2-5; 9 nucleotides agree with TRBD2. Germline CDR1 KGHDR, CDR2 SFDVKD. V gave up 2 bases and J gave up 5 bases; unmatched junction bases: 11. The CDR3 has 17 amino acids. This chain's CDR3 is CATSDSSGGSLGETQYF. CDR3 nucleotides: TGTGCCACCAGTGATTCCAGCGGGGGGTCCCTTGGGGAGACCCAGTACTTC.

The rearrangement joins TRBV11-2 to TRBJ1-2; D is unclear. V lost 4 bases and J 8 bases, leaving 20 bases between the germline ends. CDR1 and CDR2 (germline): SGHAT, FQNNGV. This CDR3 comprises 15 residues. CDR3 in amino acids: CASSSLGSGLEGYTF. CDR3 coding DNA: TGTGCCAGCAGCTCCCTGGGATCGGGGTTGGAGGGCTACACCTTC.

The V and J genes are TRBV18 and TRBJ2-7; the D gene is possibly TRBD1 (6 bases). The germline V and J ends were trimmed by 0 bases and 0 bases, with 12 bases remaining between them. Germline V CDR1 and CDR2: KGHSH, LQKENI. The CDR3 sequence is 16 residues long. This CDR3 is CASSPPDRLSSYEQYF. CDR3 sequence (DNA): TGTGCCAGCTCACCACCGGACAGATTAAGCTCCTACGAGCAGTACTTC.

V usage is TRBV5-6 and J usage is TRBJ2-5; the D is unclear. This CDR3 has 14 amino acids. Germline-derived CDR1 and CDR2 are SGHDT and YYEEEE. Trimming removed 3 bases at V and 3 bases at J, with 12 bases between. The CDR3 spells CASSSTDWKETQYF. The CDR3 DNA sequence: TGTGCCAGCAGCTCGACCGACTGGAAAGAGACCCAGTACTTC.

The chain couples TRBV5-4 to TRBJ1-1; a possible D gene is TRBD1 (5 bases). Trimming took 0 bases from V and 0 from J, leaving 9 bases between them. Germline V gene sequence: CDR1 SGHNT, CDR2 YYREEE (reference sequence). CDR3 length: 15 amino acids. The CDR3 region is CASSLVGGLNTEAFF. CDR3 nucleotides: TGTGCCAGCAGCTTGGTGGGGGGACTGAACACTGAAGCTTTCTTT.

CDR3 amino acids: CASGSGVGETQYF. In DNA form, the CDR3 reads TGTGCTAGTGGTAGCGGGGTCGGAGAGACCCAGTACTTC. The genes are TRBV12-5 and TRBJ2-5, with 7 bases fitting TRBD2. There are 13 residues in the CDR3. Germline V CDR1 and CDR2: LGHNT, FRNRAP. V shed 5 bases and J 4 bases; nucleotides not matched to a gene: 4.

This chain uses TRBV19 with TRBJ2-7; D perhaps matches TRBD1 (6 bases). The CDR3 is made up of 13 amino acids. The V end was cut by 4 bases, the J end by 7 bases, with 14 bases between. Germline-derived CDR1 and CDR2 are LNHDA and SQIVND (reference sequence). The CDR3 coding sequence is TGTGCCAGTAGTACACAACCGAGGGGGGAGCAGTACTTC. Translation: CASSTQPRGEQYF.

This sequence joins TRBV6-5 and TRBJ2-1; maybe TRBD2 (6 bases). The CDR3 has 13 amino acids. The V end lost 7 bases, the J end lost 9 bases, and 16 bases lay between the germline ends. The V gene's germline CDR1 is MNHEY and CDR2 SVGAGI. The CDR3 spells CASNVRGYGEQFF. The DNA of the CDR3 is TGTGCCAGCAATGTTCGGGGGTACGGTGAGCAGTTCTTC.

V and J are TRBV7-2 and TRBJ1-2; possibly TRBD1 for D (5 bases). The V gene's germline CDR1 is SGHTA and CDR2 FQGNSA. V was shortened by 1 base and J by 6 bases, with 15 bases between the two germline ends. The CDR3 covers 15 residues. In DNA, the CDR3 is TGTGCCAGCAGCTTAGGGGGCCCGGAGGGGAATGGCTACACCTTC. Protein product: CASSLGGPEGNGYTF.

The CDR3, as DNA: TGCGCCAGCAGCCAAAAGGTGGTCCTAGCGAACACCGGGGAGCTGTTTTTT. Protein sequence: CASSQKVVLANTGELFF. This chain uses TRBV10-2 with TRBJ2-2; D uncertain. V lost 6 bases and J lost 0, with 17 bases in between. Germline V gene lookup returns CDR1 WSHSY and CDR2 SAAADI. The length of the CDR3 is 17 residues.

The chain has TRBV5-4 and TRBJ2-2, with 10 bases lining up with TRBD2. Per germline, CDR1 SGHNT and CDR2 YYREEE (reference sequence). The J segment lost 7 bases and the V segment lost 4 bases, leaving 7 bases of the junction unmatched. CDR3 length: 15 residues. The CDR3 sequence is CASSTAGGYGGELFF. The CDR3 DNA reads TGTGCCAGCAGCACAGCGGGGGGGTACGGCGGGGAGCTGTTTTTT.

This rearrangement joins TRBV24-1 to TRBJ1-4; D call uncertain. The V and J ends lost 0 bases and 0 bases respectively, with 7 bases between them. The CDR3 runs to 16 residues. The V gene's germline CDR1 is KGHDR and CDR2 SFDVKD. The CDR3 loop is CATSDLHSPTNEKLFF. CDR3 bases: TGTGCCACCAGTGATTTGCACAGTCCAACTAATGAAAAACTGTTTTTT.

The CDR3 sequence: CASSDDSSGNTIYF. The CDR3, as DNA: TGTGCCAGCAGTGACGACTCCTCTGGAAACACCATATATTTT. V gene TRBV25-1 combines with J gene TRBJ1-3; no reliable D call. Germline V CDR1 and CDR2: MGHDK, SYGVNS. The CDR3 spans 14 residues. The ends were cut back, 3 bases at V and 0 bases at J, with 6 bases in the middle.

This chain connects TRBV24-1 to TRBJ2-1, with D tentatively TRBD2 (5 bases). Germline CDR1 is KGHDR and CDR2 is SFDVKD. Trimming took 4 bases from V and 8 from J, leaving 8 bases between them. This CDR3 contains 12 residues. CDR3 region: CATSERADEQFF. CDR3 sequence (DNA): TGTGCCACCAGTGAGAGGGCAGATGAGCAGTTCTTC.

The genes are TRBV3-1 (or the pseudogene TRBV3-2) and TRBJ2-7; TRBD1 is a possible D gene (6 bases). V dropped 4 bases and J dropped 4 bases, with 14 bases sitting between them. Germline loops: CDR1 LGHDT, CDR2 YNNKEL (reference sequence). There are 14 residues in the CDR3. CDR3 nucleotides: TGTGCCAGCAGCCCCGGCGTAGGGGGTTACGAGCAGTACTTC. This codes for CASSPGVGGYEQYF.

The chain has TRBV11-3 and TRBJ2-1; TRBD1 might be the D (5 bases). CDR1 and CDR2 (germline): SGHNT, YENEEA. Trimming removed 0 bases at V and 0 bases at J, with 12 bases between. The CDR3 is 17 amino acids. The CDR3 DNA follows: TGTGCCAGCAGCTTAGATTCAGGGTCCCCCTCCTACAATGAGCAGTTCTTC. Its protein is CASSLDSGSPSYNEQFF.